This T cell receptor (beta chain) was identified in a study of CD8 T cells in Susac syndrome (dated by TCRdb to between 2018 and 2021). As for the study more broadly: The study used repertoire sequencing to test whether antigen drove CD8+ T cell activation and differentiation in Susac syndrome. The clonality of the CD8+ T cell repertoire was compared across approximately eleven healthy donors, around 14 Susac syndrome patients and roughly 16 multiple sclerosis patients.

On the study overall, not on this receptor specifically: The study acknowledged that relatively few individuals were included in the TCR sequencing and HLA analysis.

High-throughput TCR beta sequencing profiled peripheral blood CD8+ and CD4+ T cells from healthy donors, Susac syndrome patients and multiple sclerosis patients. The multiple sclerosis controls were treatment-naive patients who had stable or active relapsing-remitting disease and met the revised McDonald criteria. Bulk CD8+ and CD4+ T cells were purified by magnetic negative isolation, while CD8+ TEMRA cells were enriched using FACS. Blood was collected in EDTA tubes and processed within 24 hours, with PBMCs isolated through density gradient centrifugation. PBMCs intended for TCR sequencing were cryopreserved in liquid nitrogen and thawed later in a water bath at 37 degrees C. The sorted or isolated CD4+, CD8+ and CD8+ TEMRA cells reached a purity of at least 90%. This clonotype was seen just once. Its antigen remains unidentified. The sample holds no much larger clone one base away, and base qualities are not on file. One read is thin evidence.

Germline trimming: 3 bases from V, 3 bases from J; junction bases outside gene matches: 0. The CDR3 contains 14 residues, cysteine and phenylalanine counted. The sequence is cut down to CDR3 DNA, 42 bases in frame from base 1. The CDR1 and CDR2 encoded by the germline V gene (reference sequence) are LNHDA and SQIVND. RNA was extracted using the RNeasy kit, and about 0.45 to 1 ug of the RNA was reverse transcribed with random hexamers. TCR beta CDR3 regions were amplified with the immunoSEQ multiplex PCR assay covering 54 Vbeta and 13 Jbeta segments. To correct PCR amplification bias, a synthetic template baseline was used for both primer optimization and computational correction. The authors' analysis ran thus. Only productive sequences were kept, with reads annotated to V, D and J genes according to IMGT and analyzed in immunoSEQ Analyzer. Clonality was computed as one minus Shannon entropy normalized by log2 of the number of productive unique sequences. For each patient and control, public and private clones were evaluated within the 100 most prevalent clones. Susac-specific clones were defined as absent from healthy and MS cohorts, 1052 published viral clones and other ImmuneACCESS disease sequences. TCRdb reprocessing: public reads trimmed at Q25 with fastp, clones called with MiXCR, in-frame beta chains kept. Records with the same CDR3 protein are collapsed into one entry carrying the most frequent genes and DNA. The V and J calls shown here were made by TCRdb, not taken from the authors' results. For this sample the table gives approximately 280,000 distinct CDR3 sequences, of which around 84% were detected only once. 0.11% of the sample lies in the top ten.

The V and J segments used are TRBV19 and TRBJ2-1; 9 nucleotides in the junction match TRBD1. The source is a human donor with multiple sclerosis. Source material: CD8+ T cells from PBMCs. The DNA reads as follows: TGTGCCAGTAGTATGACAGGGGGCTACAATGAGCAGTTCTTC. Its product reads: CASSMTGGYNEQFF.